This T cell receptor (beta chain) was obtained from a study of blood T cells in healthy people across ages. Germline assignment: CDR1 SGHAT and CDR2 FQNNGV. CDR3 length equals 15 residues. V lost 5 bases to trimming and J lost 0 bases, with 14 bases between them. This clonotype has a single count. Every sample had a minimum of 7 million PBMCs isolated. A second PCR, run for about 6 to 11 cycles, used a sample-barcoded 5' primer plus a J-beta primer mix. Each CDR3 protein is one row after TCRdb ran MiXCR on the 5' RACE reads. This table holds about 1.7 million distinct CDR3 sequences, about 28% found once.

The origin of this receptor is a woman aged 25 to 39 in good health. The chain employs TRBV11-2 and TRBJ2-7; either TRBD1 or TRBD2 may fit D (6 bases each). Source material: blood. The CDR3 nucleotides read TGTGCCAGCAGCCCAAGGGGGACTCTCTCCTACGAGCAGTACTTC. Its protein product is CASSPRGTLSYEQYF.